The present TCR beta chain was sequenced within a study of cytomegalovirus exposure and HLA in healthy donors (dated by TCRdb to about 2017). Study-wide context: An earlier analysis of several hundred of the donors reported approximately 280 Gb of sequence data and some 110 million unique TCR beta sequences obtained from about 200 million T cells. Donor age, sex, ethnicity and CMV serostatus were collected together with the repertoire data. Because of strong linkage in the cohort, 4 to 6 DR-DQ haplotypes were treated as single units for association and clustering. Approximately 310 gigabases of sequencing data and roughly 80 million unique TCR sequences made up an early release that covered fewer than 650 HLA-typed donors. In a later analysis, previously published TCR beta repertoires from fewer than 750 donors were re-analyzed and high-resolution HLA genotyping was added so that TCR occurrence patterns could be studied. Class I and class II HLA loci were covered by the typing at four-digit resolution. Besides the first cohort of under 700 subjects, a separate validation cohort made up of 120 different subjects was used. Every repertoire in the discovery cohort had been generated on one and the same sequencing platform. The study was designed to test whether signatures of past pathogen exposure could be identified by cataloging public T cell receptors. In the later analysis, no new phenotypic data were used to find candidate immune exposures; instead, reliance was placed on TCR beta sequences and their occurrence across donors. The T cell repertoires of several hundred subjects were profiled by immunosequencing and related to cytomegalovirus serostatus. On average, roughly 250,000 unique TCR beta nucleotide sequences were sequenced per donor among several hundred genotyped donors of the cohort, with about 17% of those sequences being non-productive. Typing coverage varied by locus: roughly 620-640 donors for A, B, C, DRB1 and DQB1; roughly 510 for DQA1; about 600 for DPA1; roughly 470 for DPB1. The study combined high-throughput TCR immunosequencing, statistical association of individual TCRs with disease status, and machine learning to predict cytomegalovirus infection status. Of the 300 to 450 genotyped donors, 65% to 90% were placed in the genetic ancestry cluster associated with self-reported Caucasian donors. A later genetic analysis used genome-wide SNP genotypes for about 60% of the roughly 670 donors, treating that subset as a discovery cohort. To decide whether each TCR beta V gene segment behaved as functional or pseudogenic, an earlier analysis of some 600 of the donors relied on high-throughput TCR beta sequencing. The paper as a whole reports these results and caveats: The study gave a list of 150 to 200 TCR beta chains associated with cytomegalovirus. According to a later analysis, most CMV-associated TCR beta chains appeared to be HLA-restricted, and the HLA associations seemed to be driven largely by CMV exposure. A later analysis found that HLA-associated TCR beta chains were more clonally expanded and had lower generation probabilities than equally common non-associated chains. Linkage disequilibrium might explain the correlated functional status among segregating V segments, but an unknown experimental factor could not be ruled out. A later analysis associated 15,000 to 20,000 TCR beta sequences with specific HLA alleles at a false discovery rate of 0.05. A cluster of highly shared sequence variants was judged likely to represent a technical artifact of the sequencing pipeline. According to a later genetic analysis, donors in an Asian-associated ancestry cluster had fewer N-insertions in productive TCRs than the approximately 650-donor mean. In a later analysis, TCR association rates were found to vary across HLA loci, with the most associated TCRs seen for DRB1 alleles and the fewest for HLA-C alleles. Presence/absence analyses assumed roughly uniform sequencing depth across donors, an assumption that may not hold. Immune exposure information for the cohort was limited to CMV serostatus. In an earlier analysis of 587 of the donors, most TCR beta V segments appeared in productive rearrangements about 87% or about 30% of the time, broadly matching IMGT annotations. Most TCR sequences were observed very rarely across donors, whereas some public TCRs were present in many individuals. According to the authors, the approach could potentially be generalized to other disease states and immunological phenotypes. An association between a missense DCLRE1C variant and V-gene and J-gene trimming of TCR beta chains was found in a later genetic analysis and replicated in an independent cohort. The 87-base-pair reads could not distinguish some IMGT-functional V segments, including TRBV6-2 and TRBV6-3, so those segments were excluded. In a later analysis, several top co-occurrence clusters were reported to appear linked to parvovirus B19, influenza, CMV and Epstein-Barr virus. Because counts were too low, roughly 16 rarely observed V segments, including chromosome 9 orphons, were left out of the earlier analysis of 500 to 650 of the donors. In this cohort, only TCR beta chains were sequenced, and detectable features were limited by the absence of alpha or paired-chain data. In both the original and validation cohorts, the classifier was reported to diagnose cytomegalovirus status with high specificity and sensitivity. Because HLA typing was missing for some donors at each locus, association tests included only the typed subset. A further reported finding was that TCR beta sequences accurately predicted the HLA-A and HLA-B alleles for most subjects in the first cohort. When HLA alleles, especially DR and DQ, strongly co-occurred, TCR associations were difficult to assign to individual alleles. In vitro tests confirmed that a few of the cytomegalovirus-associated TCR beta chains recognize cytomegalovirus antigens.

With respect to this clone: Which antigen it targets is not known. It has no much larger one-base neighbor in the sample; base qualities were not kept.

Library preparation was by the immunoSEQ multiplex PCR assay. The multiplex PCR relied on a mix of 60 forward primers for TCR Vbeta segments and 13 reverse primers for TCR Jbeta segments. Amplification of the CDR3 region of rearranged TCR beta genes was performed with a multiplex PCR assay on genomic DNA. The amplified TCR beta libraries were sequenced on the Illumina HiSeq System as 87-base-pair reads. In the authors' own workflow: A later analysis counted 75 million to 100 million unique TCR beta chains across the roughly 700 repertoires, and around 12 million of these chains were shared by at least two donors. To remove PCR and sequencing errors, raw reads were error-corrected and collapsed into unique sequences using a nearest-neighbor algorithm that merged closely related sequences. CDR3 sequences were aligned to IMGT reference sequences to assign V, D and J gene segments. For a sequence to be retained, a match of at least six nucleotides to both a V gene segment and a J gene segment was required. Rearrangements were called productive when the CDR3 lacked stop codons and stayed in frame with V and J; all others were non-productive. Following IMGT convention, CDR3 was defined as the stretch from the second conserved V-encoded cysteine up to the conserved J-encoded phenylalanine. Sequences without an unambiguous match to a single V gene segment were excluded from the earlier analysis of over 500 of the donors. In an earlier analysis of a few hundred of the donors, a V segment was called functional when productive rearrangements were above 56.7%, and segregating when the standard deviation between donors exceeded 5%. A statistical classification framework was built to diagnose cytomegalovirus status from the catalog of TCR beta chain sequences. In a later analysis, V and J genes were assigned by comparing TCR nucleotide sequences against IMGT/GENE-DB human TR gene sequences. The TCRdist pipeline was used in a later analysis to assign CDR3 sequences and most-parsimonious VDJ recombination scenarios. In a later analysis, each TCR beta chain was defined by its CDR3 amino acid sequence together with its V-gene family, and reads lacking a unique V-gene family were excluded. A later analysis removed 450 to 600 highly shared, low-generation-probability nucleotide sequences to deal with suspected cross-contamination and a sequencing artifact. In a later analysis, a clonal expansion index for each public chain was calculated from normalized within-repertoire ranks of inferred template counts. In a later analysis, generation probabilities were computed with a VDJ recombination model fitted to out-of-frame rearrangements, and the resulting probabilities were checked against IGoR. In a later analysis, hypergeometric tests were used to score TCR-TCR, TCR-HLA and TCR-CMV co-occurrence, with a repertoire-size bias correction applied to TCR pairs. To estimate false discovery rates, a later analysis permuted the HLA or CMV assignments 20 times. In a later analysis, co-occurring TCRs were grouped using DBSCAN, and TCRdist sequence similarity was added for clustering within HLA-allele-positive subsets. Repertoires with fewer than 30,000 or more than 120,000 public chains were left out of co-occurrence clustering, as were about 5 repertoires with anomalous nucleotide sharing. TCRdb obtained this table from immuneACCESS and retained in-frame rearrangements with V and J assigned. These tables miss some clones; where compared with another copy, unresolved V genes account for less than half of the shortfall, and the remainder is unexplained. V and J calls and clone size come straight from that table; D and trimming were deduced from the DNA. The sample table lists nearly 110,000 clones, roughly four fifths of them with a count of one. The ten largest clones capture about 1.6% of the sample.

In total, approximately 610 healthy bone marrow donors made up the cohort. Cohort members were all nominally healthy when sampled, although unrecorded immune exposures were likely present. The donor tested CMV seronegative, placing the donor among the approximately 360 seronegative members of the cohort. A peripheral blood sample was provided by each donor, and peripheral blood mononuclear cells were used for TCR beta sequencing. Genomic DNA was extracted from the blood cell samples with the Qiagen DNeasy Blood Extraction Kit. V drops 6 bases and J drops 14 bases, leaving 17 bases in between. There are 13 amino acids in the CDR3, from cysteine to phenylalanine inclusive. The sequence is cut down to CDR3 DNA, 39 bases in frame from base 1. Per the germline V gene, MGHDK is the CDR1 and SYGVNS is the CDR2.

The sample taken for sequencing was PBMCs. In this chain, TRBV25-1 is recombined with TRBJ1-6, with no confidently assigned D gene. The TCR was taken from a man aged 45-65 years in good health and CMV-seronegative. CDR3 region: CASSAPRPGALHF. The DNA is as follows: TGTGCCAGCAGCGCCCCTCGGCCCGGGGCCCTCCACTTT.